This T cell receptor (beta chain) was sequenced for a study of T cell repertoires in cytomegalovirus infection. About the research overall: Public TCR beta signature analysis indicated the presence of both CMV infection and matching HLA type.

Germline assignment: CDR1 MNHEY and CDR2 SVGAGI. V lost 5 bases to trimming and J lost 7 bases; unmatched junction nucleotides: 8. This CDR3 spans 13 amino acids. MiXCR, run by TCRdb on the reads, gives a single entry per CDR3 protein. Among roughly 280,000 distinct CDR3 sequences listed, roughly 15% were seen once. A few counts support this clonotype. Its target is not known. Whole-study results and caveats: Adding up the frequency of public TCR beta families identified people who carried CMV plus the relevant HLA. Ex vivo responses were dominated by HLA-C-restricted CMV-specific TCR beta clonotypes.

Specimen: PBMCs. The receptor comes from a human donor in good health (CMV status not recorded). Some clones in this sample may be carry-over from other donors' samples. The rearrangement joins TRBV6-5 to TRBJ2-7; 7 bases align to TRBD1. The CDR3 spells CASSRQGRGEQYF. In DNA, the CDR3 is TGTGCCAGCAGTAGACAGGGAAGAGGGGAGCAGTACTTC.